The 13 T cell receptor beta chains below were found in one sample sequenced in a study of blood T cell repertoires in COVID-19. Assay: immunoSEQ multiplex PCR; the TCRdb copy retains only in-frame clones and omits some. The sample records around 81,000 clones, 88% being singletons. The sequencing input was peripheral blood. The receptors stem from a woman of 80 years or more with acute or convalescent COVID-19.

The chain combines TRBV2 with TRBJ1-2; 7 bases align to TRBD1. V shed 6 bases, J shed 4 bases, and the junction held 11 bases outside the gene matches. The CDR3 covers 15 residues. Germline loops: CDR1 SNHLY, CDR2 FYNNEI. CDR3 in DNA: TGTGCCAGCAGGGACCAAACAGGGGTGGTCTATGGCTACACCTTC. Translation: CASRDQTGVVYGYTF.

This chain links TRBV9 with TRBJ2-1; D might be TRBD2 (6 bases). CDR3 length equals 14 residues. Germline CDR1 and CDR2: SGDLS and YYNGEE. V gave up 2 bases and J gave up 0 bases, with 6 bases separating them. The CDR3 DNA is TGTGCCAGCAGCGTGGGGGGCTCCTACAATGAGCAGTTCTTC. Protein: CASSVGGSYNEQFF. Combining the CDR3 with reference TRBV9 and TRBJ2-1 gives the whole variable domain DSGVTQTPKHLITATGQRVTLRCSPRSGDLSVYWYQQSLDQGLQFLIQYYNGEERAKGNILERFSAQQFPDLHSELNLSSLELGDSALYFCASSVGGSYNEQFFGPGTRLTVL.

This sequence joins TRBV5-1 and TRBJ2-7, with D unresolved. The CDR3 is 12 amino acids. V shed 5 bases and J shed 3 bases, with 9 bases lying between them. The germline gives CDR1 SGHRS, CDR2 YFSETQ. CDR3 DNA: TGCGCCAGCAGTCCCGGGTACTACGAGCAGTACTTC. It codes for CASSPGYYEQYF.

For the CDR3, the DNA is TGTGCCAGCAGCTTAGGTCCCGGTAGCGGGGGGGCCCAGTTCTTC. Translated, it gives CASSLGPGSGGAQFF. This chain links TRBV7-2 with TRBJ2-1; TRBD2 agrees at 11 bases. In germline, CDR1 is SGHTA, CDR2 FQGNSA. The CDR3 is 15 residues long. The J segment lost 13 bases and the V segment lost 1 base, leaving 9 bases of the junction unmatched.

The V gene is TRBV7-3, the J gene TRBJ2-1; 7 bases match TRBD1. V shed 5 bases and J 10 bases; nucleotides not matched to a gene: 2. CDR3 length: 11 amino acids. Germline V gene lookup returns CDR1 SGHTA and CDR2 FQGTGA. As DNA, the CDR3 is TGTGCCAGCAGCAAGGGACAGGAGCAGTTCTTC. Translation gives CASSKGQEQFF.

The chain employs TRBV12-3 or TRBV12-4 and TRBJ1-3; D unresolved. Deletions cut 6 bases from V and 7 bases from J, with 10 bases between. The CDR3 totals 12 residues. The CDR3 region is CASRLRENTIYF. CDR3 nucleotide sequence: TGTGCCAGCAGGCTAAGGGAGAACACCATATATTTT.

Only a few counts were recorded for this clone. V and J are TRBV4-2 and TRBJ2-2, with D tentatively TRBD1 (6 bases). The CDR3 has 17 amino acids. V gave up 6 bases and J gave up 2 bases, with 19 bases separating them. In germline, CDR1 is LGHNA, CDR2 YNFKEQ. Here the CDR3 DNA reads TGTGCCAGCAGTTTCACCACTTCCGGGACAAACACCGGGGAGCTGTTTTTT. Translated, it gives CASSFTTSGTNTGELFF.

The genes are TRBV6-5 and TRBJ1-2; 10 bases align to TRBD1. Trimming removed 2 bases from V and 4 bases from J; junction bases left unmatched: 7. CDR1 is MNHEY, CDR2 SVGAGI, per germline. The CDR3 has 16 amino acids. For the CDR3, the DNA is TGTGCCAGCAGTTACCAAACCGGGACAGGGGCCTATGGCTACACCTTC. Amino acid sequence: CASSYQTGTGAYGYTF.

CDR3 sequence (DNA): TGCGCCAGCAGCCAAGGGGCTAGCGGGAGGGGCGAGCAGTACTTC. Its protein product is CASSQGASGRGEQYF. The rearrangement joins TRBV4-1 to TRBJ2-7; 12 nucleotides agree with TRBD2. Germline CDR1 is MGHRA and CDR2 is YSYEKL. V shed 1 base and J 6 bases; nucleotides not matched to a gene: 4. The length of the CDR3 is 15 residues.

The chain recombines TRBV6-1 with TRBJ1-5, with 8 bases fitting TRBD1. The CDR3 totals 15 residues. After removal of 0 bases from V and 7 bases from J, the junction contained 5 bases not matched to a gene. The germline CDR1 and CDR2 sequences are MNHNS and SASEGT. CDR3 sequence: CASSEARTGRQPQHF. CDR3 bases: TGTGCCAGCAGTGAAGCGAGGACAGGGAGGCAGCCCCAGCATTTT.

V is TRBV9 and J is TRBJ1-1; D is unresolved. Germline values: CDR1 SGDLS, CDR2 YYNGEE. The V end was cut by 1 base, the J end by 0 bases, with 10 bases between. The CDR3 is 15 residues long. The CDR3 protein is CASSVSAGMNTEAFF. The CDR3 DNA reads TGTGCCAGCAGCGTATCGGCGGGGATGAACACTGAAGCTTTCTTT.

This chain joins TRBV5-1 and TRBJ2-3; a possible D gene is TRBD2 (7 bases). V dropped 6 bases and J dropped 4 bases, with 15 bases sitting between them. Germline CDR1 is SGHRS and CDR2 is YFSETQ. The CDR3 loop spans 14 amino acids. This CDR3 reads CASTGGAMADTQYF. CDR3 coding DNA: TGCGCCAGCACGGGGGGCGCAATGGCAGATACGCAGTATTTT.

This chain links TRBV4-1 with TRBJ1-2; 7 nucleotides match TRBD1. The CDR3 has 15 residues. V dropped 0 bases and J dropped 0; count of bases not matched to a gene: 1. Germline V lookup: CDR1 MGHRA, CDR2 YSYEKL. The CDR3 bases are TGCGCCAGCAGCCAAGAAGGGACAGCTAACTATGGCTACACCTTC. It codes for CASSQEGTANYGYTF.